The 27 T cell receptor beta chains given below trace back to one sample, sequenced in a study of blood T cell repertoires in COVID-19. Profiling relied on immunoSEQ multiplex PCR, and the TCRdb table lists in-frame clones only, not all of them. The table has 80,000 or so clones, about nine tenths seen once. Sequences were obtained from peripheral blood. The receptors derive from a human donor in a cohort sampled during active COVID-19.

This chain joins TRBV5-1 and TRBJ2-3, with D possibly TRBD2 on 5 matching bases. Germline assignment: CDR1 SGHRS and CDR2 YFSETQ. The length of the CDR3 is 16 residues. V was clipped by 4 bases and J by 2 bases, with 17 bases between them. The CDR3 sequence: CASSPFYSGSTDTQYF. CDR3 in DNA: TGCGCCAGCAGCCCCTTCTATTCGGGATCCACAGATACGCAGTATTTT.

This clone has only one observation. The chain combines TRBV27 with TRBJ1-2, with D perhaps matching TRBD1 (5 bases). This CDR3 spans 13 amino acids. Per the germline V gene, CDR1 is MNHEY and CDR2 is SMNVEV (reference sequence). V lost 3 bases, J lost 4 bases, and 9 bases lay in between. CDR3 loop: CASSLATGYGYTF. Here the CDR3 DNA reads TGTGCCAGCAGTTTGGCAACAGGCTATGGCTACACCTTC.

The CDR3 DNA follows: TGTGCCAGCAGCCAGATAATGATTAGGGGTAACACCGGGGAGCTGTTTTTT. Protein sequence: CASSQIMIRGNTGELFF. This chain links TRBV14 with TRBJ2-2; possible D gene TRBD1, 5 bases. Germline V lookup: CDR1 SGHDN, CDR2 FVKESK. The length of the CDR3 is 17 residues. V lost 3 bases to trimming and J lost 2 bases, with 16 bases between them. Filled out from reference TRBV14 and TRBJ2-2, the complete variable domain reads EAGVTQFPSHSVIEKGQTVTLRCDPISGHDNLYWYRRVMGKEIKFLLHFVKESKQDESGMPNNRFLAERTGGTYSTLKVQPAELEDSGVYFCASSQIMIRGNTGELFFGEGSRLTVL.

This clone was observed a handful of times. J is TRBJ2-3 and V is TRBV11-2; D perhaps matches TRBD2 (6 bases). Trimming removed 4 bases from V and 0 bases from J, with 11 bases in between. The germline V gene encodes CDR1 SGHAT and CDR2 FQNNGV. This CDR3 is 15 amino acids long. CDR3 in amino acids: CASSSPAGSTDTQYF. CDR3 nucleotides: TGTGCCAGCAGCTCCCCAGCGGGTAGCACAGATACGCAGTATTTT. The variable domain in full, with the rest retrieved from reference TRBV11-2 and TRBJ2-3, is EAGVAQSPRYKIIEKRQSVAFWCNPISGHATLYWYQQILGQGPKLLIQFQNNGVVDDSQLPKDRFSAERLKGVDSTLKIQPAKLEDSAVYLCASSSPAGSTDTQYFGPGTRLTVL.

V gene TRBV29-1 combines with J gene TRBJ1-1; tentatively, D is TRBD1 (5 bases). V shed 5 bases and J shed 4 bases, with 11 bases lying between them. CDR1 is SQVTM, CDR2 ANQGSEA, per germline. The CDR3 totals 12 residues. The CDR3 DNA follows: TGCAGCGTTCGGCAGGGAGGCACTGAAGCTTTCTTT. Residues: CSVRQGGTEAFF.

V gene TRBV12-5 combines with J gene TRBJ2-1; TRBD2 aligns across 13 bases. From germline, CDR1 is LGHNT and CDR2 FRNRAP. This CDR3 has 19 residues. Losses at the gene ends were 2 bases for V and 0 bases for J; bases not matched to a gene: 7. The CDR3 is CASGLPWTSGGSSYNEQFF. CDR3 DNA: TGTGCTAGTGGTTTGCCCTGGACTAGCGGGGGTAGCTCCTACAATGAGCAGTTCTTC.

The V gene is TRBV5-1, the J gene TRBJ1-4; D is unclear. Germline V gene sequence: CDR1 SGHRS, CDR2 YFSETQ. This CDR3 contains 15 residues. V was cut by 0 bases and J by 6 bases, with 12 bases left in between. The CDR3 reads CASSLAQAPDEKLFF. CDR3 bases: TGCGCCAGCAGCTTGGCCCAAGCGCCCGATGAAAAACTGTTTTTT.

The rearrangement uses TRBV9 and TRBJ1-2; D may be TRBD1 (6 bases). The CDR3 sequence is 13 residues long. CDR1 and CDR2 (germline): SGDLS, YYNGEE. The ends were cut back, 4 bases at V and 8 bases at J, with 15 bases in the middle. The CDR3 nucleotides read TGTGCCAGCAGCTCCATAGGGGGATACGGCTACACCTTC. Translated: CASSSIGGYGYTF.

The J gene is TRBJ2-4, the V gene TRBV28, with D uncertain. The V gene's germline CDR1 is MDHEN and CDR2 SYDVKM. The CDR3 covers 13 residues. V lost 5 bases to trimming and J lost 0 bases, with 5 bases between them. The CDR3 DNA reads TGTGCCAGCAGTCTACTAGCCAAAAACATTCAGTACTTC. It codes for CASSLLAKNIQYF.

The chain recombines TRBV5-1 with TRBJ1-2, with 8 bases matching TRBD1. Trimming at V came to 3 bases and at J to 7 bases, leaving 8 bases not matched to a gene. The CDR3 sequence is 14 residues long. Germline assignment: CDR1 SGHRS and CDR2 YFSETQ. CDR3 in DNA: TGCGCCAGCAGCTCAGGACAGGGAGAAGGTGGCTACACCTTC. It specifies CASSSGQGEGGYTF. The variable domain in full, completed from reference TRBV5-1 and TRBJ1-2, reads KAGVTQTPRYLIKTRGQQVTLSCSPISGHRSVSWYQQTPGQGLQFLFEYFSETQRNKGNFPGRFSGRQFSNSRSEMNVSTLELGDSALYLCASSSGQGEGGYTFGSGTRLTVV.

The chain has TRBV6-6 and TRBJ1-6; D is possibly TRBD1 (6 bases). CDR1 MNHNY and CDR2 SVGAGI come from the germline V gene (reference sequence). This CDR3 has 16 amino acids. Deletions cut 5 bases from V and 10 bases from J, with 21 bases between. CDR3 bases: TGTGCCAGCAGTCTAGGGGGGGAGGTACCAAGGTCACCCCTCCACTTT. Protein product: CASSLGGEVPRSPLHF.

J is TRBJ1-1 and V is TRBV24-1, with D perhaps matching TRBD1 (5 bases). This CDR3 spans 15 amino acids. Germline V gene lookup returns CDR1 KGHDR and CDR2 SFDVKD. The V gene lost 2 bases and the J gene lost 1 base, with 10 bases spanning the gap. The CDR3 coding sequence is TGTGCCACCAGTGATTCCACCGGGGGGAACACTGAAGCTTTCTTT. The encoded protein is CATSDSTGGNTEAFF.

The chain carries TRBV4-1 and TRBJ1-6; the D gene is possibly TRBD1 (6 bases). V was clipped by 4 bases and J by 0 bases, with 10 bases between them. The V gene's germline CDR1 is MGHRA and CDR2 YSYEKL. This CDR3 region has 16 residues. Written as DNA, the CDR3 is TGCGCCAGCAGCCCCCCACAGGGCTCCTATAATTCACCCCTCCACTTT. Translated, it gives CASSPPQGSYNSPLHF.

CDR3 protein: CASGLMEYQETQYF. The CDR3 region has the DNA TGTGCTAGTGGTTTGATGGAGTACCAAGAGACCCAGTACTTC. The chain carries TRBV12-5 and TRBJ2-5; no reliable D call. The length of the CDR3 is 14 residues. Germline assignment: CDR1 LGHNT and CDR2 FRNRAP. Trimming removed 2 bases from V and 0 bases from J, with 7 bases in between.

This chain joins TRBV5-6 and TRBJ2-3; TRBD1 agrees at 8 bases. CDR1 is SGHDT and CDR2 is YYEEEE in the germline V gene. Trimming at V came to 4 bases and at J to 0 bases, leaving 7 bases not matched to a gene. The CDR3 length is 16 residues. DNA of the CDR3: TGTGCCAGCAGCGCGGGACAGGTTTTTAGCACAGATACGCAGTATTTT. Amino acid sequence: CASSAGQVFSTDTQYF.

This chain uses TRBV7-9 with TRBJ1-4; the D gene is possibly TRBD1 (6 bases). Germline V CDR1 and CDR2: SEHNR, FQNEAQ (reference sequence). The CDR3 sequence is 14 residues long. V gave up 5 bases and J gave up 3 bases, with 10 bases separating them. The CDR3 coding sequence is TGTGCCAGCAGCCCAGGGGCGGCTAATGAAAAACTGTTTTTT. It specifies CASSPGAANEKLFF.

Details on this clone: Germline is not matched at one junction end, which may reflect a read error. Other DNA variants within this sample encode the same CDR3. The chain uses TRBV5-6 and TRBJ2-2; D not certain. The CDR3 length is 13 residues. The germline gives CDR1 SGHDT, CDR2 YYEEEE. The CDR3 DNA is TGCGCCAGCAGCTTTGTCCTGGCTGGGGAGCTGTTTTTT. Translated: CASSFVLAGELFF.

As regards this clone: At one boundary the junction diverges from the germline segment, which might be a read error. The gene calls are TRBV11-2 and TRBJ2-1; 9 bases line up with TRBD1. This CDR3 contains 14 residues. Germline CDR1 is SGHAT and CDR2 is FQNNGV. CDR3 loop: CASSVDRGLGEQFF. The CDR3 DNA follows: TGTGCCAGCAGCGTAGACAGGGGGTTAGGGGAGCAGTTCTTC.

This rearrangement joins TRBV5-1 to TRBJ1-1, with D unclear. The germline gives CDR1 SGHRS, CDR2 YFSETQ. V lost 2 bases and J 1 base, leaving 24 bases between the germline ends. The CDR3 is made up of 19 amino acids. CDR3 amino acids: CASSFFFSGPLVENTEAFF. The CDR3 region has the DNA TGCGCCAGCAGCTTTTTTTTCTCCGGTCCTTTAGTTGAGAACACTGAAGCTTTCTTT.

The chain carries TRBV11-1 and TRBJ2-5; 7 bases are a match to TRBD2. Losses at the gene ends were 3 bases for V and 5 bases for J; bases not matched to a gene: 6. CDR1 is SGHAT and CDR2 is FQDESV in the germline V gene (reference sequence). The CDR3 is 14 residues long. CDR3 sequence reads: CASSFMTSTETQYF. DNA of the CDR3: TGTGCCAGCAGCTTTATGACTAGCACGGAGACCCAGTACTTC.

V and J are TRBV12-5 and TRBJ2-7, with D tentatively TRBD1 (7 bases). CDR1 and CDR2 from the germline V gene are LGHNT and FRNRAP. This CDR3 spans 19 amino acids. Trimming removed 3 bases from V and 1 base from J, with 25 bases in between. CDR3 residues: CASGFPLPLQGRSSYEQYF. DNA for the CDR3: TGTGCTAGTGGTTTCCCGTTACCCTTACAGGGGAGGTCGTCCTACGAGCAGTACTTC.

The genes are TRBV18 and TRBJ2-3; 13 bases map to TRBD2. The CDR3 runs to 17 residues. The germline CDR1 and CDR2 sequences are KGHSH and LQKENI. V gave up 3 bases and J gave up 5 bases; unmatched junction bases: 8. DNA of the CDR3: TGTGCCAGCTCACCTGAGGGACTAGCGGGGAGCGGAGATACGCAGTATTTT. As protein: CASSPEGLAGSGDTQYF.

The V and J genes are TRBV4-1 and TRBJ1-4; maybe TRBD1 (6 bases). V lost 2 bases to trimming and J lost 0 bases, with 10 bases between them. CDR3 length: 16 amino acids. From germline, CDR1 is MGHRA and CDR2 YSYEKL. The CDR3 region has the DNA TGCGCCAGCAGCCAACAGGGACAACCAACTAATGAAAAACTGTTTTTT. Translated, it gives CASSQQGQPTNEKLFF.

The chain uses TRBV6-5 and TRBJ1-4; a possible D gene is TRBD1 (6 bases). V was shortened by 5 bases and J by 12 bases, with 16 bases between the two germline ends. Germline V gene data show CDR1 as MNHEY and CDR2 as SVGAGI. The CDR3 is made up of 13 amino acids. CDR3 nucleotide sequence: TGTGCCAGCAGTCCGAACAGGGTGAGGGAACTGTTTTTT. It codes for CASSPNRVRELFF.

The V and J genes are TRBV6-5 and TRBJ2-2; TRBD2 matches 7 bases. The CDR3 covers 15 residues. V lost 7 bases to trimming and J lost 5 bases; unmatched junction nucleotides: 10. CDR1 and CDR2 from the germline V gene are MNHEY and SVGAGI. The CDR3 here is CASTPGGSGTGELFF. The CDR3 bases are TGTGCCAGCACCCCCGGCGGGAGTGGGACCGGGGAGCTGTTTTTT.

This chain joins TRBV11-3 and TRBJ2-3, with 9 nucleotides matching TRBD2. This CDR3 has 14 residues. Per germline, CDR1 SGHNT and CDR2 YENEEA. Unmatched junction bases numbered 5, after V lost 5 bases and J lost 5 bases. The CDR3 spells CASSLSGGRDTQYF. The DNA for the CDR3 is TGTGCCAGCAGCCTCAGCGGGGGGCGAGATACGCAGTATTTT.

This chain links TRBV27 with TRBJ2-3, with TRBD1 matching 10 bases. This CDR3 spans 16 amino acids. V was pared by 1 base and J by 3 bases, with 4 bases of the junction left unmatched. Germline loops: CDR1 MNHEY, CDR2 SMNVEV (reference sequence). The CDR3, as DNA: TGTGCCAGCAGTTTATTTGGGGACAGGGGTACAGATACGCAGTATTTT. This translates into CASSLFGDRGTDTQYF.